The sequence of this TCR beta chain was determined in a study of tumor-infiltrating lymphocytes in primary liver carcinoma. Reverse transcription of 500 to 650 ng total RNA with a constant-region primer produced TCR beta cDNA. It was through three nested multiplex PCR rounds of slightly modified ARM-PCR that TCR beta libraries arose. The first two PCR rounds used TRBV1-TRBV30 forward primers with a C-beta reverse primer, 10 to 11 cycles each. TCRdb redid the calling of the multiplex PCR reads with MiXCR, one entry per CDR3 protein. The data show fewer than 350,000 distinct CDR3 sequences, with less than 75% seen just once and roughly 9% held by the top ten. This clonotype has only one observation. Its antigen remains unidentified. A much larger clone lies one base from this, so it may be a read error. Study conclusions and caveats: Without sorting, CD4+ versus CD8+ T cell repertoires were not compared.

Researchers drew blood RNA from unsorted whole blood and extracted germline DNA as well. The CDR3 runs to 14 residues. Germline values: CDR1 MNHEY, CDR2 SVGAGI. This TCR was sampled from a man aged 40-49 years with primary liver carcinoma and hepatitis B virus infection. This sequence joins TRBV6-5 and TRBJ2-3; no firm D call. What was sequenced was peripheral blood. The chain's CDR3 is CATSRRSYGDTQYF. The CDR3 DNA is TGTGCCACCAGTCGCCGGAGTTATGGAGATACGCAGTATTTT.